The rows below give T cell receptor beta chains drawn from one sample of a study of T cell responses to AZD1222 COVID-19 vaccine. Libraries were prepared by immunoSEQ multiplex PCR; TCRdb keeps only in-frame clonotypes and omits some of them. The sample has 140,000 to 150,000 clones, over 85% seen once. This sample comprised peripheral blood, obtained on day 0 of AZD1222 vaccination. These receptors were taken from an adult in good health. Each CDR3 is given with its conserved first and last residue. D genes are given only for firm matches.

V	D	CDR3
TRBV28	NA	CASSLGSNYGYTF
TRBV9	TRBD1	CASSAGTEKNYGYTF
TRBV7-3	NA	CASSLNGGTDTQYF
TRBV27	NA	CASKNQAAEGSYNEQFF
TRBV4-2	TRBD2	CASSLQAGVAGELFF
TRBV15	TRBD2	CATSRGGSGSYEQYF
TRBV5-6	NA	CASSLAPQGGYEQYF
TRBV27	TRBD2	CASSNRGGRDNEQFF
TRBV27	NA	CASSLFGGAKNIQYF
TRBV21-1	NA	CASSNQPAVSSNQPQHF
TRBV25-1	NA	CASSEPGRWAQHF
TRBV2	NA	CASKAGSNYEQYF
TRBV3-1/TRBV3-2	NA	CASSGSMNTEAFF
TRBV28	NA	CASSSYTEAFF
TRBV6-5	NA	CASIGPNTDTQYF
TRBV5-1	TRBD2	CASSPRLAGGTQETQYF
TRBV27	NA	CASRGGQGGNEQYF
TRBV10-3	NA	CAISETLAATGNTIYF